The following is a T cell receptor beta chain sequence with its context. This sample is drawn from a study of T cell changes during pregnancy in multiple sclerosis. Some clones are missing from TCRdb's copy, which holds only in-frame ones; the method was immunoSEQ multiplex PCR. Here the sample spans fewer than 25,000 clones, around nine tenths being singletons. Looked up from germline, CDR1 is SGDLS and CDR2 is YYNGEE. The V and J ends lost 2 bases and 1 base respectively, with 9 bases between them. This CDR3 spans 15 amino acids. This clonotype was sampled from a female donor in good health, enrolled as a control in a pregnancy study. V gene TRBV9 combines with J gene TRBJ2-2; D perhaps matches TRBD1 (5 bases). Specimen: CD4+ T cells from peripheral blood mononuclear cells, collected in the second trimester of pregnancy. CDR3 residues: CASSVKQVNTGELFF. The CDR3, as DNA: TGTGCCAGCAGCGTTAAACAGGTGAACACCGGGGAGCTGTTTTTT.